The present TCR beta chain was sequenced within a study of T cell repertoires in cytomegalovirus infection. Overall study context: Public signatures in TCR beta pointed to CMV infection and matching HLA type. The study, taken as a whole, reports: Cumulative public TCR beta family frequency identified CMV carriers with the relevant HLA.

The V end was cut by 3 bases, the J end by 1 base, with 8 bases between. CDR3 length equals 14 residues. This clonotype was observed a handful of times. The antigen remains unidentified. TCRdb itself ran the reads through MiXCR, one entry per CDR3 protein. This sample has some 170,000 distinct CDR3 sequences, with roughly a sixth found just once. The sequencing input was CD8+ T cells from PBMCs. The chain is built from TRBV12-3 or TRBV12-4 and TRBJ2-3; a weak D match, TRBD2 (6 bases). The receptor comes from a human donor in good health (CMV status not recorded). Some clones in this sample may be carry-over from other donors' samples. The chain's CDR3 is CASSFAGRTDTQYF. In DNA form, the CDR3 reads TGTGCCAGCAGTTTTGCGGGGCGCACAGATACGCAGTATTTT.